This T cell receptor (beta chain) was sequenced during a study of T cells in Graves' hyperthyroidism and ophthalmopathy. This clonotype was observed many times. V was cut by 0 bases and J by 3 bases, with 12 bases left in between. The germline CDR1 and CDR2 sequences are SGDLS and YYNGEE. The CDR3 is made up of 15 amino acids. Amplification of TCR beta CDR3 regions used RNA as the template. Using the HTBI primer set, a first-round RT-PCR was run on the TCR CDR3. One entry per CDR3 protein, called by TCRdb with MiXCR from the multiplex PCR reads. In the table there are around 610,000 distinct CDR3 sequences, 14% to 15% of which are singletons. Thyroid ultrasound, orbital computed tomography, clinical symptoms, and serum thyroxine and TRAb underpinned diagnoses.

The sequenced sample was blood. The V call is TRBV9, the J call TRBJ1-1; D is ambiguous. The source is a woman aged 40 to 55 with Graves' ophthalmopathy. CDR3 amino acids: CASSVDPGAYTEAFF. DNA of the CDR3: TGTGCCAGCAGCGTAGATCCGGGCGCGTACACTGAAGCTTTCTTT.